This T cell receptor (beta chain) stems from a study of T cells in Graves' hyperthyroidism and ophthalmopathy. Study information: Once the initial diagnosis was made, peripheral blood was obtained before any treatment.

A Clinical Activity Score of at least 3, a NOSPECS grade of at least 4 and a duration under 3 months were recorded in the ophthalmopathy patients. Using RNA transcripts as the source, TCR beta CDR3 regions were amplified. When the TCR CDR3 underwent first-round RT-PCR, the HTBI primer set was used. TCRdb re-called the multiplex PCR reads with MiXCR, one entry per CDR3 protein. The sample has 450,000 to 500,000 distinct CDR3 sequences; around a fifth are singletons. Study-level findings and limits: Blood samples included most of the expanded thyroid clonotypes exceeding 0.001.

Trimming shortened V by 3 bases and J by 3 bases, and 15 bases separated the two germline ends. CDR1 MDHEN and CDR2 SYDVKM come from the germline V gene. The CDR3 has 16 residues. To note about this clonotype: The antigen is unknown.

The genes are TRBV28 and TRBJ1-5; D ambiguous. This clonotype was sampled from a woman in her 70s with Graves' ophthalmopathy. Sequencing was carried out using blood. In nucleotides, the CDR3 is TGTGCCAGCAGTTTGGGAAGATTTTCGGCCAATCAGCCCCAGCATTTT. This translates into CASSLGRFSANQPQHF.